Below, one TCR beta chain is given with its context. Libraries were prepared by immunoSEQ multiplex PCR; TCRdb keeps only in-frame clonotypes and omits some of them. This table has some 350,000 clones, 80% to 90% appearing once. This entry comes from a study of blood T cell repertoires in COVID-19. The cohort comprised adults aged 18 to 89 years residing in about 25 US areas. This CDR3 has 16 amino acids. The germline V gene has CDR1 SNHLY and CDR2 FYNNEI. The V gene end was trimmed by 6 bases and the J gene end by 0 bases; junction bases not matched to a gene: 7. Sequenced material: PBMCs or T cells enriched from blood (not recorded which). The receptor's source is a man between 18 and 35 years old who had recovered from COVID-19. The chain combines TRBV2 with TRBJ2-1; 8 bases are a match to TRBD2. The CDR3 DNA sequence: TGTGCCAGCAGCGTAGCGGGGATCAGCTCCTACAATGAGCAGTTCTTC. It codes for CASSVAGISSYNEQFF.